This entry lists 11 T cell receptor beta chains sequenced from one sample in a study of graft-versus-host responses after intestinal transplantation. Their target antigens are unknown. Clones were sequenced by immunoSEQ multiplex PCR, and TCRdb holds only the in-frame ones, with some missing. Altogether more than 85,000 clones are present, around 93% being singletons, with the ten largest covering approximately 2%. The sample here was unstimulated CD8+ T cells sorted from spleen or lymph node cells, taken before intestinal transplant. The receptor set was obtained from a human donor who received an intestinal transplant.

V and J are TRBV27 and TRBJ1-2; 10 nucleotides align to TRBD1. Germline V gene lookup returns CDR1 MNHEY and CDR2 SMNVEV (reference sequence). The CDR3 has 16 amino acids. With 8 bases clipped from V and 5 bases from J, the junction kept 14 bases outside the gene matches. The CDR3 reads CASRSGWGQGIYGYTF. The CDR3 DNA reads as TGTGCCAGCCGATCAGGCTGGGGACAGGGGATTTATGGCTACACCTTC.

The chain couples TRBV27 to TRBJ1-2; D might be TRBD1 (5 bases). V lost 5 bases, J lost 7 bases, and 17 bases lay in between. Germline lookup yields CDR1 MNHEY and CDR2 SMNVEV (reference sequence). The CDR3 is made up of 14 amino acids. CDR3 sequence (DNA): TGTGCCAGCAGTGGTCTGGGGGGGGATACTGGCTACACCTTC. Translating it yields CASSGLGGDTGYTF.

The chain combines TRBV7-9 with TRBJ2-7; 7 bases map to TRBD2. Germline values: CDR1 SEHNR, CDR2 FQNEAQ (reference sequence). The CDR3 spans 13 residues. With 5 bases clipped from V and 11 bases from J, the junction kept 12 bases outside the gene matches. CDR3 residues: CASSQYAGGNEYF. CDR3 DNA sequence: TGTGCCAGCAGCCAGTATGCCGGGGGGAACGAGTACTTC.

This clone showed up just a few times. The gene calls are TRBV30 and TRBJ2-3; the D is unclear. The CDR3 has 14 residues. CDR1 GTSNPN and CDR2 SVGIG come from the germline V gene (reference sequence). The ends were cut back, 1 base at V and 2 bases at J, with 10 bases in the middle. CDR3: CAWSGRYDTDTQYF. CDR3 sequence (DNA): TGTGCCTGGAGTGGCAGATATGACACAGATACGCAGTATTTT.

The chain couples TRBV19 to TRBJ1-5; 8 bases map to TRBD1. The CDR3 runs 13 residues. The germline CDR1 and CDR2 sequences are LNHDA and SQIVND (reference sequence). Trimming took 10 bases from V and 4 from J; bases not matched to a gene: 6. CDR3 amino acids: CATQGQVNQPQHF. The CDR3 nucleotides read TGTGCCACCCAGGGACAGGTGAATCAGCCCCAGCATTTT.

This clone showed up just a few times. V and J are TRBV19 and TRBJ2-1; no reliable D call. Germline V gene data show CDR1 as LNHDA and CDR2 as SQIVND (reference sequence). The CDR3 runs 12 residues. The ends were cut back, 5 bases at V and 4 bases at J, with 6 bases in the middle. This CDR3 reads CASSGPYNEQFF. The CDR3 region has the DNA TGTGCCAGTAGTGGGCCTTACAATGAGCAGTTCTTC.

The rearrangement links TRBV27 to TRBJ2-1, with TRBD1 as a possible D gene (5 bases). CDR3 length equals 13 residues. With 5 bases removed from V and 4 bases from J, the gap between germline ends came to 9 bases. Germline lookup yields CDR1 MNHEY and CDR2 SMNVEV (reference sequence). The CDR3 is CASSPGWYNEQFF. CDR3 in DNA: TGTGCCAGCAGTCCAGGGTGGTACAATGAGCAGTTCTTC.

This chain uses TRBV9 with TRBJ1-6, with a weak D call TRBD1 (5 bases). This CDR3 is built from 15 residues. V dropped 4 bases and J dropped 7 bases, with 15 bases sitting between them. Germline V gene sequence: CDR1 SGDLS, CDR2 YYNGEE. The CDR3, as DNA: TGTGCCAGCAGCCCAGGGACCGGGGGAAATTCACCCCTCCACTTT. Residues: CASSPGTGGNSPLHF.

The J gene is TRBJ1-2, the V gene TRBV5-5; TRBD1 agrees at 10 bases. V lost 5 bases to trimming and J lost 4 bases; unmatched junction nucleotides: 5. This CDR3 comprises 14 residues. Germline CDR1 is SGHKS and CDR2 is YYEKEE (reference sequence). The CDR3 DNA reads TGTGCCAGCAGACCGAGGACAGGGGGCTATGGCTACACCTTC. It is translated as CASRPRTGGYGYTF.

The rearrangement uses TRBV9 and TRBJ2-3; 16 bases align to TRBD2. Germline CDR1 is SGDLS and CDR2 is YYNGEE. The junction had 4 bases not matched to a gene; V was cut back by 4 bases and J by 2 bases. CDR3 size: 17 residues. The CDR3: CASSSGTSGGVTDTQYF. The CDR3 nucleotides are TGTGCCAGCAGCTCCGGGACTAGCGGGGGGGTCACAGATACGCAGTATTTT.

This chain connects TRBV19 to TRBJ1-1; 8 bases fit TRBD1. The CDR3 covers 14 residues. CDR1 and CDR2 (germline): LNHDA, SQIVND (reference sequence). Unmatched junction bases numbered 5, after V lost 8 bases and J lost 0 bases. In nucleotides, the CDR3 is TGTGCCAGTGGGGACAGGACTATGAACACTGAAGCTTTCTTT. It is translated as CASGDRTMNTEAFF.